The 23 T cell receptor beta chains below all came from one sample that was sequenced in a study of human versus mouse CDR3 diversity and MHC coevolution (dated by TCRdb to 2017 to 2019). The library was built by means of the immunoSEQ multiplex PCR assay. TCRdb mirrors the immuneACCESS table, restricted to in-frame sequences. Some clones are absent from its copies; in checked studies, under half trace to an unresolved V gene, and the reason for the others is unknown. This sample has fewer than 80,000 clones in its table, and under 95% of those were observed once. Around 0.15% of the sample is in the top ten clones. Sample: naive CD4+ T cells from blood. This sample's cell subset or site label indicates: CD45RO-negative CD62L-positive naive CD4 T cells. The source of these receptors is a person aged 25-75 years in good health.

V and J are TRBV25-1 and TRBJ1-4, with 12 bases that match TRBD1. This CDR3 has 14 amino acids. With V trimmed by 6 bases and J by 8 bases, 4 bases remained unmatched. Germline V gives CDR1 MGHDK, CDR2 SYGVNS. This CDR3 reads CASRGQGAREKLFF. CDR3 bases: TGTGCCAGCAGGGGACAGGGGGCGAGGGAAAAACTGTTTTTT.

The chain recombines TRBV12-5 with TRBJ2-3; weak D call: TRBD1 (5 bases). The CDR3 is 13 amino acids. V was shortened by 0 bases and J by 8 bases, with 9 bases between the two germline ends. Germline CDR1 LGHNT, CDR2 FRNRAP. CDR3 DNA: TGTGCTAGTGGTTTGGTACTGGGGCTTACGCAGTATTTT. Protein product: CASGLVLGLTQYF.

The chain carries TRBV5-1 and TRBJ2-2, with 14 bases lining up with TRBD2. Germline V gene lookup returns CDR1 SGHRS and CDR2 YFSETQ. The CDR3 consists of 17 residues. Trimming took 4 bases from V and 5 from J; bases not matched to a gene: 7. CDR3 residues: CASSPGTSGGTTGELFF. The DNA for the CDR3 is TGCGCCAGCAGCCCTGGGACTAGCGGGGGTACGACCGGGGAGCTGTTTTTT.

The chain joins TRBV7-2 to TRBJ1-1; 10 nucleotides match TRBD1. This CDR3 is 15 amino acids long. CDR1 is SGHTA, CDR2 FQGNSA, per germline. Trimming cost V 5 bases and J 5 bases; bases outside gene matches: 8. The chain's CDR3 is CASSVPGTGATEAFF. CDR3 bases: TGTGCCAGCAGCGTACCCGGGACAGGGGCTACTGAAGCTTTCTTT. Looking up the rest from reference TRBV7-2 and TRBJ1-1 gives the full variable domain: GAGVSQSPSNKVTEKGKDVELRCDPISGHTALYWYRQSLGQGLEFLIYFQGNSAPDKSGLPSDRFSAERTGGSVSTLTIQRTQQEDSAVYLCASSVPGTGATEAFFGQGTRLTVV.

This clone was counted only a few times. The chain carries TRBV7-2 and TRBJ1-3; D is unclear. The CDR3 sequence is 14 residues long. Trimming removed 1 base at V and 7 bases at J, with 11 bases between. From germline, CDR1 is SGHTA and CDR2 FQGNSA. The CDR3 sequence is CASSLGRGLNTIYF. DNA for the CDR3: TGTGCCAGCAGCTTAGGGCGGGGTTTGAACACCATATATTTT.

The CDR3 bases are TGCGCCAGCAGCTTGTTTGCCGGGGAGACCCAGTACTTC. As protein: CASSLFAGETQYF. The rearrangement joins TRBV5-1 to TRBJ2-5; no clear D gene. CDR3 length: 13 residues. Germline V gene data show CDR1 as SGHRS and CDR2 as YFSETQ. V was trimmed by 1 base and J by 5 bases, leaving 9 bases between them.

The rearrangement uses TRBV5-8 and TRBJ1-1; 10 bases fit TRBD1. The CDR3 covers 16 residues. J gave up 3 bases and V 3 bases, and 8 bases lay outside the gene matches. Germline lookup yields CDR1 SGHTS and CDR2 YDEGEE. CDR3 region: CASSSLQGQGYTEAFF. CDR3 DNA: TGTGCCAGCAGCTCTCTCCAGGGACAGGGGTACACTGAAGCTTTCTTT. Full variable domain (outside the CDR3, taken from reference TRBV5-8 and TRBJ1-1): EAGVTQSPTHLIKTRGQQATLRCSPISGHTSVYWYQQALGLGLQFLLWYDEGEERNRGNFPPRFSGRQFPNYSSELNVNALELEDSALYLCASSSLQGQGYTEAFFGQGTRLTVV.

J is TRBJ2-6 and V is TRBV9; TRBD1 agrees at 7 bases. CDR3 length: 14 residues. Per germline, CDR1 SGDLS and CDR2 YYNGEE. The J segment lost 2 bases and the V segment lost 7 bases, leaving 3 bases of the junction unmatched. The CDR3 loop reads CASQRGPGANVLTF. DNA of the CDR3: TGTGCCAGCCAAAGGGGGCCTGGGGCCAACGTCCTGACTTTC.

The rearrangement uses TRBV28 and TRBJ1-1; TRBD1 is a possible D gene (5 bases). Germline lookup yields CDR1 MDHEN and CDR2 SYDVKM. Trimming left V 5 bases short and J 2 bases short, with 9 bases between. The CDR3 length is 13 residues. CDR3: CASSPGVNTEAFF. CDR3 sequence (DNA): TGTGCCAGCAGTCCGGGGGTAAACACTGAAGCTTTCTTT.

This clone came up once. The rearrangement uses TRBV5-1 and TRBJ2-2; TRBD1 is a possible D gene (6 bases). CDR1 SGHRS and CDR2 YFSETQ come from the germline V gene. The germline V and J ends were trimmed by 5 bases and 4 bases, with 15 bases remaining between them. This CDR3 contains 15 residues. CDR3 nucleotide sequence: TGCGCCAGCAGTCTCCCACAGGGATCCACCGGGGAGCTGTTTTTT. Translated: CASSLPQGSTGELFF.

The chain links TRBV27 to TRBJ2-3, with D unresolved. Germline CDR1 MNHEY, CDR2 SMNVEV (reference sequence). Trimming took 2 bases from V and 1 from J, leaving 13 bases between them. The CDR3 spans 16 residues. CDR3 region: CASSLNRLGGTDTQYF. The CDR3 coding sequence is TGTGCCAGCAGTTTAAACCGTCTAGGAGGCACAGATACGCAGTATTTT.

CDR3 protein: CASSQESLAGETQYF. The CDR3 DNA sequence: TGCGCCAGCAGCCAAGAATCACTAGCGGGGGAGACCCAGTACTTC. V gene TRBV4-1 combines with J gene TRBJ2-5; 10 bases are shared with TRBD2. In germline, CDR1 is MGHRA, CDR2 YSYEKL. The CDR3 has 15 residues. Trimming at V came to 0 bases and at J to 5 bases, leaving 3 bases not matched to a gene.

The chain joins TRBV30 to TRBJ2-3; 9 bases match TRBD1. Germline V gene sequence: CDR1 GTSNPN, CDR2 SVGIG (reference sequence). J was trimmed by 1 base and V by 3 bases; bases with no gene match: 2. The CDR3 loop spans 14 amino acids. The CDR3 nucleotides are TGTGCCTGGAGCTGGGACAGGGGCACAGATACGCAGTATTTT. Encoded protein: CAWSWDRGTDTQYF.

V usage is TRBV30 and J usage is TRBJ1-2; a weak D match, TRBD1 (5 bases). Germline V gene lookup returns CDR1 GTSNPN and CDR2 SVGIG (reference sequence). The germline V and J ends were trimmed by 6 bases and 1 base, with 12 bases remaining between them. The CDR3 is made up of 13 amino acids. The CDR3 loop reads CACNLDSNYGYTF. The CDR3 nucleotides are TGTGCCTGCAATTTAGACAGTAACTATGGCTACACCTTC. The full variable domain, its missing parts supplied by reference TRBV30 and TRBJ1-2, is SQTIHQWPATLVQPVGSPLSLECTVEGTSNPNLYWYRQAAGRGLQLLFYSVGIGQISSEVPQNLSASRPQDRQFILSSKKLLLSDSGFYLCACNLDSNYGYTFGSGTRLTVV.

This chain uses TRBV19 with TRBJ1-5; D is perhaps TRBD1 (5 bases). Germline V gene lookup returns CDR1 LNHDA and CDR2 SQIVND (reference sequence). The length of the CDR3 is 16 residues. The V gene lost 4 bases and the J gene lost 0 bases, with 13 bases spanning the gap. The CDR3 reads CASSKPGFYSNQPQHF. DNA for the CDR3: TGTGCCAGTAGTAAACCAGGGTTCTATAGCAATCAGCCCCAGCATTTT.

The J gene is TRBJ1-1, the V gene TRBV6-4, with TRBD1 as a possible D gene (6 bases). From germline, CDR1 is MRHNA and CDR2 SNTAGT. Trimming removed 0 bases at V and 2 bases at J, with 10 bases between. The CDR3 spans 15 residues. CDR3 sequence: CASSDSGTLNTEAFF. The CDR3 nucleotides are TGTGCCAGCAGTGACTCCGGGACACTAAACACTGAAGCTTTCTTT.

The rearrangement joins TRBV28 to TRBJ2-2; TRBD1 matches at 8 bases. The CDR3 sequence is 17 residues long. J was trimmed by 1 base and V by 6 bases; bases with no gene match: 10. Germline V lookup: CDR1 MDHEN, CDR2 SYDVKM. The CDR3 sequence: CASSLAGQGRNTGELFF. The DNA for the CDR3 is TGTGCCAGCAGCTTAGCCGGACAGGGACGGAACACCGGGGAGCTGTTTTTT.

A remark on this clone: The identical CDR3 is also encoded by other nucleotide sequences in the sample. The CDR3 nucleotides are TGTGCCAGCACGGGACACCAGAACACTGAAGCTTTCTTT. Its protein is CASTGHQNTEAFF. This chain uses TRBV27 with TRBJ1-1, with a tentative D call TRBD1 (6 bases). The CDR3 runs 13 residues. Trimming removed 7 bases from V and 1 base from J, with 10 bases in between. CDR1 and CDR2 (germline): MNHEY, SMNVEV (reference sequence).

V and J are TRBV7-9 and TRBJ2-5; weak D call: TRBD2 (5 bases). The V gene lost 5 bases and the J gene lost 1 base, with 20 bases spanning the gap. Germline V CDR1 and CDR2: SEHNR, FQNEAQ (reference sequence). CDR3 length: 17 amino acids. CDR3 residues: CASSRGGRGLPQETQYF. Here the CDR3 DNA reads TGTGCCAGCAGCCGAGGCGGGCGAGGACTCCCCCAAGAGACCCAGTACTTC.

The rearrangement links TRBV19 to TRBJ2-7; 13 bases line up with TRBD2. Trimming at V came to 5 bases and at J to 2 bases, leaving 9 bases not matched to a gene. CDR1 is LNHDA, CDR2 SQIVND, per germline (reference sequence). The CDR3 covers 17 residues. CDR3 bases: TGTGCCAGTAGTCGGGCCGGGACTAGCGGGGACACCTACGAGCAGTACTTC. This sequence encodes CASSRAGTSGDTYEQYF.

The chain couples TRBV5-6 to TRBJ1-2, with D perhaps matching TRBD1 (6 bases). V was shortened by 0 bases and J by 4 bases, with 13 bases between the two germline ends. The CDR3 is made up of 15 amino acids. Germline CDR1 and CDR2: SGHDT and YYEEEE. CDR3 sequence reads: CASSLGTVGVYGYTF. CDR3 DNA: TGTGCCAGCAGCTTGGGGACAGTGGGTGTCTATGGCTACACCTTC.

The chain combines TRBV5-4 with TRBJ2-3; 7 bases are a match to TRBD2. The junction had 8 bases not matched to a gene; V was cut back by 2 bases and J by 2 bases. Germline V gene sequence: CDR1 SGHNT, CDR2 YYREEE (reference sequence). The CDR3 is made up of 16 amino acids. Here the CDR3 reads CASSFPGGGYTDTQYF. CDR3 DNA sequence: TGTGCCAGCAGCTTCCCGGGCGGGGGATACACAGATACGCAGTATTTT.

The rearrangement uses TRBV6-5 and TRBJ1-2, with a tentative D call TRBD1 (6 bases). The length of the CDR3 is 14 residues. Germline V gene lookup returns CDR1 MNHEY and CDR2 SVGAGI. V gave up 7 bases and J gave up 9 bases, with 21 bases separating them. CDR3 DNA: TGTGCCAGCAAAGGAAGCGGGACACCGAATAGCTACACCTTC. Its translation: CASKGSGTPNSYTF.